A single TCR beta chain is shown here with its context. Its specificity is unknown. V lost 8 bases and J lost 0; bases outside the gene matches: 12. The CDR3 is 17 residues long. In germline, CDR1 is WSHSY, CDR2 SAAADI. To make TCR beta libraries, researchers used iRepertoire HTBI primers and Arm-PCR of CDR3 regions. MiXCR, applied by TCRdb to the multiplex PCR reads, yields one record per CDR3 protein. This table holds 500,000 to 700,000 distinct CDR3 sequences, about 30% found once. The data stem from a study of regulatory T cells in long-lasting Graves disease. Study outcomes and limitations: Gene preferences differed: TRBV28, TRBJ1-2, TRBJ2-5 in persistent cases. Peripheral blood alone, not thyroid tissue, underwent study. TCR diversity in persistent Graves' patients was below that of newly diagnosed ones.

Time point here: persistent/refractory GD, antithyroid drugs over 5 years with positive TRAb. PBMC-derived RNA was used for the TCR library. The rearrangement joins TRBV10-2 to TRBJ1-3; TRBD1 agrees at 8 bases. The clonotype originates from a female donor with Graves disease. This material consisted of peripheral blood mononuclear cells (PBMCs), taken when the disease was refractory, from a patient treated with antithyroid drugs. CDR3 sequence: CASGEGDRHNSGNTIYF. For the CDR3, the DNA is TGCGCCAGCGGCGAGGGGGACAGGCATAACTCTGGAAACACCATATATTTT.